This TCR beta chain appears in the sequencing data of a study of T cell responses to AZD1222 COVID-19 vaccine. This clone was observed a few times. Antigen unknown. Trimming cost V 5 bases and J 7 bases, with 8 bases left between them. The CDR3 extends over 11 amino acids. The germline CDR1 and CDR2 sequences are SGHVS and FQNEAQ. Sequencing used immunoSEQ multiplex PCR; TCRdb keeps in-frame clones, though not all of them. The data hold about 110,000 clones, with approximately 89% observed a single time. Study-level results: Epitopes outside B.1.351 and B.1.1.7 mutated regions reportedly drew nearly half of spike TCRs. Only after the peak T cell response were repertoires sampled. The breadth and depth of Spike-specific TCRs increased once two AZD1222 doses had been given. Clonal diversity may have been underestimated in mostly white British donors.

This receptor was taken from an adult who received the AZD1222 COVID-19 vaccine. The sample here was peripheral blood, taken 28 days after the second AZD1222 dose. V gene TRBV7-8 combines with J gene TRBJ1-2, with D uncertain. This CDR3 is CASSPLSGYTF. The CDR3 nucleotides are TGTGCCAGCAGCCCGCTATCTGGCTACACCTTC.